This TCR beta chain was sequenced for a study of blood T cell repertoires in COVID-19. Overall study context: COVID-19 samples collected from the United States, Italy and Spain covered acute and convalescent phases.

Cohort placement rested on clinical history that participants reported themselves. Each recovered donor of Cohort 3 presented with two negative PCRs, clearance, or symptom resolution. A remark on this clone: The junction departs from the called germline gene at one end, perhaps through a read error.

The germline V gene has CDR1 SNHLY and CDR2 FYNNEI. This CDR3 contains 12 residues. Generated by immunoSEQ multiplex PCR, the TCRdb table keeps only in-frame clones and is missing some. The sample carries around 250,000 clones, over 75% recorded once. The sequence was obtained from a woman in her forties or fifties who had recovered from COVID-19. Input material: PBMCs or T cells enriched from blood (not recorded which). V gene TRBV2 combines with J gene TRBJ2-7; the match to TRBD1 covers 8 bases. Here the CDR3 reads CARGQASDEQYF. The CDR3 bases are TGTGCCAGGGGACAGGCCTCCGACGAGCAGTACTTC. Based on the CDR3 plus reference TRBV2 and TRBJ2-7, the full variable domain is EPEVTQTPSHQVTQMGQEVILRCVPISNHLYFYWYRQILGQKVEFLVSFYNNEISEKSEIFDDQFSVERPDGSNFTLKIRSTKLEDSAMYFCARGQASDEQYFGPGTRLTVT.